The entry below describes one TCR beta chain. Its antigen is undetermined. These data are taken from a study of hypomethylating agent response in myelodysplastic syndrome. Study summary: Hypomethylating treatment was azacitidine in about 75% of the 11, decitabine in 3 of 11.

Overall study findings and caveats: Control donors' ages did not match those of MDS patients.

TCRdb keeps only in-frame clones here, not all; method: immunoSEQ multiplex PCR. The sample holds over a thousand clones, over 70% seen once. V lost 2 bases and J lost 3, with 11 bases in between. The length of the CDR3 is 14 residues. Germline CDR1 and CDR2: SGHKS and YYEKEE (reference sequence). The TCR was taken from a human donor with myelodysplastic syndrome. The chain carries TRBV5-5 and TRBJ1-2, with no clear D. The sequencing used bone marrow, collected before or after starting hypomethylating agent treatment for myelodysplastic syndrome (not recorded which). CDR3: CASSFAHEYYGYTF. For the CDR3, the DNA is TGTGCCAGCAGCTTCGCACACGAGTACTATGGCTACACCTTC. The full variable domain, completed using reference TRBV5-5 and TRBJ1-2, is DAGVTQSPTHLIKTRGQQVTLRCSPISGHKSVSWYQQVLGQGPQFIFQYYEKEERGRGNFPDRFSARQFPNYSSELNVNALLLGDSALYLCASSFAHEYYGYTFGSGTRLTVV.